The following is a TCR beta chain sequence with its context. The sample comes from a study of blood T cell repertoires in COVID-19. The germline gives CDR1 LGHNA, CDR2 YSLEER. J gave up 8 bases and V 0 bases, and 6 bases lay outside the gene matches. The CDR3 covers 15 residues. Assay used: immunoSEQ multiplex PCR; TCRdb lists only in-frame clones, some missing. This sample has around 99,000 clones, with approximately 88% found just once. Sequencing was carried out using peripheral blood. This chain uses TRBV4-3 with TRBJ2-1; 8 bases map to TRBD2. This TCR derives from a human donor in a cohort sampled during active COVID-19. The DNA of the CDR3 is TGCGCCAGCAGCCAAGACAAGCGGGAGCACGATGAGCAGTTCTTC. This codes for CASSQDKREHDEQFF.